The 29 T cell receptor beta chains in this list originate from one sample, sequenced in a study of shared clonotypes between healthy human individuals. Clones were read by immunoSEQ multiplex PCR, and TCRdb kept only the in-frame ones, dropping some. The sample lists millions of clones; more than 85% were seen once. The sample taken for sequencing was naive CD4+ T cells from PBMCs. Subset noted: CD45RA+ positively selected. These receptors all stem from a man between 18 and 35 years old in good health. Some clones in this sample may be carry-over from other donors' samples.

This chain connects TRBV28 to TRBJ2-1; maybe TRBD2 (5 bases). Germline V lookup: CDR1 MDHEN, CDR2 SYDVKM. CDR3 size: 15 residues. Deletions cut 2 bases from V and 5 bases from J, with 13 bases between. CDR3 sequence: CASSLRGGLDNEQFF. The DNA for the CDR3 is TGTGCCAGCAGTTTAAGAGGAGGCCTGGACAATGAGCAGTTCTTC.

The chain uses TRBV27 and TRBJ1-1; tentatively, D is TRBD1 (5 bases). The V and J ends lost 0 bases and 7 bases respectively, with 9 bases between them. The length of the CDR3 is 13 residues. The V gene's germline CDR1 is MNHEY and CDR2 SMNVEV (reference sequence). The CDR3 loop is CASSLSSRGEAFF. Written as DNA, the CDR3 is TGTGCCAGCAGTTTATCCTCGAGGGGTGAAGCTTTCTTT.

The rearrangement links TRBV19 to TRBJ2-1; 9 bases match TRBD1. J lost 8 bases, V lost 1 base, and 3 bases had no gene match. Germline CDR1 is LNHDA and CDR2 is SQIVND (reference sequence). CDR3 size: 14 residues. As DNA, the CDR3 is TGTGCCAGTAGTATAGGGGGACAGGGCGATGAGCAGTTCTTC. The encoded protein is CASSIGGQGDEQFF.

There are a few counts of this clone. The chain has TRBV28 and TRBJ1-4; TRBD1 matches 9 bases. This CDR3 spans 15 amino acids. Trimming at V came to 3 bases and at J to 8 bases, leaving 7 bases not matched to a gene. Germline lookup yields CDR1 MDHEN and CDR2 SYDVKM. The CDR3 reads CASSLRGQGIEKLFF. The CDR3 region has the DNA TGTGCCAGCAGTTTGAGAGGACAGGGGATCGAAAAACTGTTTTTT.

The rearrangement uses TRBV5-1 and TRBJ2-3; 13 nucleotides align to TRBD2. CDR3 size: 17 residues. Germline V gives CDR1 SGHRS, CDR2 YFSETQ. The ends lost 4 bases at V and 3 bases at J; junction bases unmatched: 8. CDR3 DNA: TGCGCCAGCAGCACGGGACTAGCGGGGCTCCTAACAGATACGCAGTATTTT. Amino acid sequence: CASSTGLAGLLTDTQYF.

The chain uses TRBV19 and TRBJ1-2; tentative D call: TRBD1 (5 bases). V lost 8 bases to trimming and J lost 4 bases, with 11 bases between them. Germline CDR1 and CDR2: LNHDA and SQIVND (reference sequence). This CDR3 region has 12 residues. The CDR3 here is CASSRGIYGYTF. CDR3 nucleotide sequence: TGTGCCAGTTCGAGGGGCATCTATGGCTACACCTTC.

This clone was counted once. The V and J genes are TRBV13 and TRBJ2-1; D remains unclear. The CDR3 is 14 amino acids. Per the germline V gene, CDR1 is PRHDT and CDR2 is FYEKMQ (reference sequence). Deletions cut 1 base from V and 6 bases from J, with 10 bases between. DNA of the CDR3: TGTGCCAGCAGCTTAGACCCCTCGTCCAATGAGCAGTTCTTC. Protein sequence: CASSLDPSSNEQFF.

The rearrangement links TRBV5-1 to TRBJ2-6; D uncertain. The CDR3 extends over 17 amino acids. CDR1 is SGHRS, CDR2 YFSETQ, per germline. Between the trimmed V and J ends, which lost 2 bases and 2 bases, there was a span of 14 bases. CDR3 nucleotides: TGCGCCAGCAGCTTCACAGTGGGGTTTACTGGGGCCAACGTCCTGACTTTC. It codes for CASSFTVGFTGANVLTF.

The CDR3 DNA is TGTGCCAGCAGTTTACGCGGTTGGAGCACTTTGAACACTGAAGCTTTCTTT. Protein: CASSLRGWSTLNTEAFF. V and J are TRBV27 and TRBJ1-1; D ambiguous. CDR1 and CDR2 from the germline V gene are MNHEY and SMNVEV (reference sequence). The CDR3 runs 17 residues. Trimming took off 2 bases at V and 0 bases at J, with 16 bases between the two ends.

This clone has only one observation. The DNA for the CDR3 is TGTGCCAGCAGAGGGGAACTGTATGGCTACACCTTC. Encoded protein: CASRGELYGYTF. This chain links TRBV2 with TRBJ1-2, with D possibly TRBD1 on 5 matching bases. The V end was cut by 6 bases, the J end by 5 bases, with 10 bases between. Looked up from germline, CDR1 is SNHLY and CDR2 is FYNNEI. This CDR3 has 12 amino acids.

The chain links TRBV5-1 to TRBJ2-3; D perhaps matches TRBD1 (6 bases). Germline CDR1 is SGHRS and CDR2 is YFSETQ. CDR3 length: 17 amino acids. The ends were cut back, 4 bases at V and 4 bases at J, with 22 bases in the middle. The CDR3 sequence: CASSPGQRPDGPDTQYF. CDR3 DNA: TGCGCCAGCAGCCCCGGACAGCGCCCAGACGGCCCAGATACGCAGTATTTT.

The chain has TRBV27 and TRBJ2-3; 7 bases match TRBD1. The V gene end was trimmed by 5 bases and the J gene end by 5 bases; junction bases not matched to a gene: 7. This CDR3 spans 14 amino acids. Germline CDR1 reads MNHEY; CDR2 reads SMNVEV (reference sequence). The CDR3 region is CASSRQGQGDTQYF. The CDR3 DNA is TGTGCCAGCAGTCGACAGGGTCAAGGAGATACGCAGTATTTT.

This chain connects TRBV28 to TRBJ1-2; D remains ambiguous. Trimming stripped 6 bases from V and 8 bases from J, with 16 bases between. CDR1 is MDHEN, CDR2 SYDVKM, per germline. The CDR3 is 13 amino acids. The CDR3 region is CASRSQAGEGYTF. The CDR3 DNA reads as TGTGCCAGCAGGTCCCAGGCTGGAGAAGGCTACACCTTC.

The table lists this clone with a count of one. Other nucleotide sequences from this sample produce the same CDR3. The chain is built from TRBV30 and TRBJ2-7, with 11 bases identical to TRBD2. Unmatched junction bases numbered 0, after V lost 4 bases and J lost 4 bases. The CDR3 consists of 12 residues. Germline loops: CDR1 GTSNPN, CDR2 SVGIG (reference sequence). DNA of the CDR3: TGTGCCTGGACTAGCGGGAGGTACGAGCAGTACTTC. Its translation: CAWTSGRYEQYF.

The chain uses TRBV2 and TRBJ1-3; D uncertain. Germline-derived CDR1 and CDR2 are SNHLY and FYNNEI. This CDR3 region has 15 residues. Between the trimmed V and J ends, which lost 6 bases and 0 bases, there was a span of 12 bases. The chain's CDR3 is CASRSGRLSGNTIYF. DNA for the CDR3: TGTGCCAGCAGGTCCGGGCGACTCTCTGGAAACACCATATATTTT.

This sequence joins TRBV5-6 and TRBJ2-1; TRBD2 matches 11 bases. V lost 4 bases, J lost 4 bases, and 4 bases stayed unmatched. Germline V gene sequence: CDR1 SGHDT, CDR2 YYEEEE. This CDR3 has 15 residues. The CDR3 nucleotides are TGTGCCAGCAGCGTGGGACTAGCGGCTTACAATGAGCAGTTCTTC. This codes for CASSVGLAAYNEQFF.

The V gene is TRBV7-9, the J gene TRBJ2-3, with D perhaps given as TRBD1 or TRBD2 (5 bases each). The CDR3 has 14 residues. The V gene lost 5 bases and the J gene lost 5 bases, with 14 bases spanning the gap. From germline, CDR1 is SEHNR and CDR2 FQNEAQ (reference sequence). The CDR3 protein is CASSAQGGGDTQYF. DNA of the CDR3: TGTGCCAGCAGCGCCCAGGGTGGGGGAGATACGCAGTATTTT.

V usage is TRBV27 and J usage is TRBJ1-1; possibly TRBD1 for D (6 bases). Germline V lookup: CDR1 MNHEY, CDR2 SMNVEV (reference sequence). The CDR3 contains 14 residues. Trimming removed 3 bases from V and 5 bases from J, with 13 bases in between. The CDR3 is CASSFQGWNTEAFF. In nucleotides, the CDR3 is TGTGCCAGCAGTTTTCAGGGGTGGAATACTGAAGCTTTCTTT.

The J gene is TRBJ2-7, the V gene TRBV15; D possibly uses TRBD1 or TRBD2 (7 bases each). V lost 4 bases to trimming and J lost 4 bases, with 23 bases between them. The CDR3 runs 17 residues. The germline V gene has CDR1 LNHNV and CDR2 YYDKDF (reference sequence). CDR3 amino acids: CATSKGAAGLVGYEQYF. The CDR3 DNA follows: TGTGCCACCAGCAAGGGGGCGGCCGGACTAGTCGGATACGAGCAGTACTTC.

The chain carries TRBV11-1 and TRBJ1-2; D may be TRBD1 (6 bases). The V gene's germline CDR1 is SGHAT and CDR2 FQDESV (reference sequence). V was shortened by 5 bases and J by 8 bases, with 18 bases between the two germline ends. The CDR3 extends over 14 amino acids. CDR3 bases: TGTGCCAGCAGCCCTCAGGCGGGGACATTCGGCTACACCTTC. Protein: CASSPQAGTFGYTF.

The V and J genes are TRBV18 and TRBJ2-3, with D maybe TRBD1 (5 bases). This CDR3 spans 16 amino acids. The V end lost 1 base, the J end lost 0 bases, and 11 bases lay between the germline ends. Germline lookup yields CDR1 KGHSH and CDR2 LQKENI. CDR3 DNA: TGTGCCAGCTCACCACAGGGGTTTCTTAGCACAGATACGCAGTATTTT. Translated: CASSPQGFLSTDTQYF.

V usage is TRBV9 and J usage is TRBJ2-7; tentative D call: TRBD2 (6 bases). There are 15 residues in the CDR3. Germline V gives CDR1 SGDLS, CDR2 YYNGEE. With 0 bases removed from V and 3 bases from J, the gap between germline ends came to 13 bases. CDR3 residues: CASSVGGSGLYEQYF. CDR3 nucleotides: TGTGCCAGCAGCGTAGGAGGTAGCGGACTCTACGAGCAGTACTTC.

The chain employs TRBV5-4 and TRBJ2-2; 10 nucleotides match TRBD1. The CDR3 runs 15 residues. The germline V gene has CDR1 SGHNT and CDR2 YYREEE (reference sequence). The junction had 5 bases not matched to a gene; V was cut back by 4 bases and J by 5 bases. The DNA of the CDR3 is TGTGCCAGCAGCAGCCCGGACAGGGGGACCGGGGAGCTGTTTTTT. Amino acids: CASSSPDRGTGELFF.

V gene TRBV15 combines with J gene TRBJ2-6; D remains ambiguous. The germline gives CDR1 LNHNV, CDR2 YYDKDF (reference sequence). Trimming pared 0 bases from V and 3 bases from J, leaving 9 bases between. The CDR3 runs 16 residues. CDR3 loop: CATSRDLSSGANVLTF. CDR3 sequence (DNA): TGTGCCACCAGCAGAGACCTTTCGAGTGGGGCCAACGTCCTGACTTTC.

V usage is TRBV7-3 and J usage is TRBJ2-1, with 10 bases aligning to TRBD2. Germline V gives CDR1 SGHTA, CDR2 FQGTGA. This CDR3 comprises 15 residues. Trimming took 5 bases from V and 2 from J; bases not matched to a gene: 3. CDR3 sequence (DNA): TGTGCCAGCAGCGCTACTAGCGGGACCTACAATGAGCAGTTCTTC. It encodes CASSATSGTYNEQFF.

The V gene is TRBV19, the J gene TRBJ1-5, with TRBD1 as a possible D gene (6 bases). Germline assignment: CDR1 LNHDA and CDR2 SQIVND (reference sequence). V gave up 5 bases and J gave up 7 bases, with 12 bases separating them. The CDR3 runs 13 residues. In DNA form, the CDR3 reads TGTGCCAGTAGTGTGGACAGAACCCAGCCCCAGCATTTT. Amino acid sequence: CASSVDRTQPQHF.

The CDR3: CSVTPGSPGEQYF. CDR3 DNA: TGCAGCGTTACACCGGGGTCACCGGGGGAGCAGTACTTC. This rearrangement joins TRBV29-1 to TRBJ2-7; tentatively, D is TRBD2 (5 bases). The germline V gene encodes CDR1 SQVTM and CDR2 ANQGSEA. This CDR3 is 13 amino acids long. V gave up 5 bases and J gave up 7 bases, with 18 bases separating them.

This chain joins TRBV7-9 and TRBJ2-5; 7 positions match TRBD2. Unmatched junction bases numbered 2, after V lost 2 bases and J lost 5 bases. The CDR3 loop spans 13 amino acids. In germline, CDR1 is SEHNR, CDR2 FQNEAQ (reference sequence). For the CDR3, the DNA is TGTGCCAGCAGCTTAATGCGGGGGGAGACCCAGTACTTC. It translates to CASSLMRGETQYF.

This clone was seen just once. The rearrangement links TRBV7-2 to TRBJ2-7, with D possibly matching TRBD2 (6 bases). Germline V gene sequence: CDR1 SGHTA, CDR2 FQGNSA. CDR3 length equals 17 residues. Trimming removed 3 bases from V and 2 bases from J, with 20 bases in between. The CDR3 sequence: CASSFSSGPGPTYEQYF. The CDR3 nucleotides read TGTGCCAGCAGCTTTTCCAGCGGGCCTGGCCCAACCTACGAGCAGTACTTC.